One sample yielded the 32 T cell receptor beta chains listed below, sequenced in a study of blood T cell repertoires in COVID-19. Produced via immunoSEQ multiplex PCR; TCRdb's table is partial and in-frame only. This sample yields about 130,000 clones, of which around 80% are seen a single time; about 4% belongs to the top ten. Sequenced: peripheral blood. These receptors were obtained from a woman aged 50 to 60 with acute or convalescent COVID-19.

This clone was observed a single time. The chain employs TRBV28 and TRBJ2-7; TRBD2 matches 9 bases. CDR1 MDHEN and CDR2 SYDVKM come from the germline V gene. The CDR3 is 16 residues long. After removal of 6 bases from V and 6 bases from J, the junction contained 15 bases not matched to a gene. CDR3 sequence (DNA): TGTGCCAGCAGACCCTCATCGGGCGGGAGGGCCAGCGAGCAGTACTTC. Translation gives CASRPSSGGRASEQYF.

The chain is built from TRBV6-2 or TRBV6-3 and TRBJ2-7; 11 nucleotides line up with TRBD1. After removal of 1 base from V and 5 bases from J, the junction contained 4 bases not matched to a gene. CDR3 length: 15 amino acids. CDR1 MNHEY and CDR2 SVGEGT come from the germline V gene. The DNA of the CDR3 is TGTGCCAGCAGTTACTGGGACAGGGGGAACAACGAGCAGTACTTC. Translating gives CASSYWDRGNNEQYF.

The chain employs TRBV29-1 and TRBJ2-3; a weak D match, TRBD1 (6 bases). The CDR3 runs 13 residues. Trimming took off 5 bases at V and 1 base at J, with 10 bases between the two ends. CDR1 and CDR2 from the germline V gene are SQVTM and ANQGSEA. The CDR3 loop is CSVSGQRTDTQYF. In DNA, the CDR3 is TGCAGCGTTTCCGGACAGCGCACAGATACGCAGTATTTT.

J is TRBJ2-7 and V is TRBV6-2 or TRBV6-3, with D uncertain. V lost 2 bases, J lost 3 bases, and 14 bases lay in between. Per the germline V gene, CDR1 is MNHEY and CDR2 is SVGEGT. The CDR3 is 15 amino acids. This CDR3 reads CASSYPNLRIYEQYF. The CDR3, as DNA: TGTGCCAGCAGTTACCCTAACTTGAGAATCTACGAGCAGTACTTC.

The table lists this clone with a count of one. This rearrangement joins TRBV15 to TRBJ1-1, with D tentatively TRBD1 (5 bases). The CDR3 totals 15 residues. V lost 2 bases, J lost 2 bases, and 12 bases lay in between. Germline-derived CDR1 and CDR2 are LNHNV and YYDKDF (reference sequence). The CDR3 DNA is TGTGCCACCAGCAGAAACAGGCCGAGTAACACTGAAGCTTTCTTT. This sequence encodes CATSRNRPSNTEAFF.

On this clone itself: At one end, the junction sequence differs from germline, possibly due to a read error. The CDR3 protein is CSGGQGAKYGYTF. As DNA, the CDR3 is TGCAGCGGGGGACAGGGGGCTAAGTATGGCTACACCTTC. The V gene is TRBV29-1, the J gene TRBJ1-2, with TRBD1 matching 12 bases. Germline CDR1 reads SQVTM; CDR2 reads ANQGSEA. The CDR3 length is 13 residues.

This clone was picked up a small number of times. The chain combines TRBV5-1 with TRBJ1-2, with D possibly being TRBD1 (6 bases). From germline, CDR1 is SGHRS and CDR2 YFSETQ. This CDR3 has 15 amino acids. The ends were cut back, 6 bases at V and 5 bases at J, with 20 bases in the middle. CDR3 sequence reads: CASTYQDSRLYGYTF. CDR3 DNA: TGCGCCAGCACATACCAGGACAGCCGGCTGTATGGCTACACCTTC.

The V call is TRBV6-4, the J call TRBJ2-2, with a tentative D call TRBD2 (6 bases). The germline V gene encodes CDR1 MRHNA and CDR2 SNTAGT. The V end lost 5 bases, the J end lost 5 bases, and 9 bases lay between the germline ends. The CDR3 length is 13 residues. The chain's CDR3 is CASSKTRTGELFF. CDR3 nucleotides: TGTGCCAGCAGTAAGACTAGGACCGGGGAGCTGTTTTTT.

The chain recombines TRBV7-9 with TRBJ2-7; D gene unclear. V was shortened by 6 bases and J by 1 base, with 13 bases between the two germline ends. The CDR3 loop spans 14 amino acids. Germline CDR1 is SEHNR and CDR2 is FQNEAQ (reference sequence). The CDR3 sequence: CASRFDSPSYEQYF. CDR3 bases: TGTGCCAGCAGATTTGACTCGCCTTCCTACGAGCAGTACTTC.

The genes are TRBV27 and TRBJ2-2, with TRBD2 matching 11 bases. J lost 6 bases, V lost 8 bases, and 8 bases had no gene match. From germline, CDR1 is MNHEY and CDR2 SMNVEV (reference sequence). The CDR3 is 15 residues long. The CDR3 DNA follows: TGTGCCAGCTGCCCCGGGACTAGCGGCCCCGGGGAGCTGTTTTTT. This sequence encodes CASCPGTSGPGELFF.

The chain combines TRBV2 with TRBJ2-1, with a tentative D call TRBD1 (6 bases). The CDR3 consists of 14 residues. Germline V CDR1 and CDR2: SNHLY, FYNNEI. Trimming stripped 6 bases from V and 6 bases from J, with 15 bases between. The CDR3, as DNA: TGTGCCAGCAGAGAGGGGGAAGGGGTCAATGAGCAGTTCTTC. Its translation: CASREGEGVNEQFF.

The chain combines TRBV7-9 with TRBJ1-1; TRBD1 is a possible D gene (6 bases). Trimming pared 3 bases from V and 1 base from J, leaving 12 bases between. CDR1 is SEHNR and CDR2 is FQNEAQ in the germline V gene (reference sequence). This CDR3 spans 15 amino acids. The CDR3 DNA reads TGTGCCAGCAGCTTGGGGGGGCAAAGGAACACTGAAGCTTTCTTT. The encoded protein is CASSLGGQRNTEAFF.

V and J are TRBV6-5 and TRBJ2-7; 8 bases are a match to TRBD2. With V trimmed by 4 bases and J by 2 bases, 4 bases remained unmatched. Germline V gene sequence: CDR1 MNHEY, CDR2 SVGAGI. The CDR3 runs to 14 residues. As DNA, the CDR3 is TGTGCCAGCAGTTCGGGTAGCGGGACCTACGAGCAGTACTTC. The encoded protein is CASSSGSGTYEQYF.

V usage is TRBV10-3 and J usage is TRBJ1-5, with D tentatively TRBD1 (5 bases). This CDR3 spans 15 amino acids. The V end lost 2 bases, the J end lost 2 bases, and 10 bases lay between the germline ends. Germline V lookup: CDR1 ENHRY, CDR2 SYGVKD. The CDR3 loop reads CAISEAAGGNQPQHF. DNA of the CDR3: TGTGCCATCAGTGAGGCGGCGGGGGGCAATCAGCCCCAGCATTTT.

This clone showed up just a few times. The V gene is TRBV6-5, the J gene TRBJ1-6, with D tentatively TRBD1 (5 bases). Germline values: CDR1 MNHEY, CDR2 SVGAGI. V lost 6 bases, J lost 7 bases, and 13 bases lay in between. The CDR3 loop spans 14 amino acids. The CDR3 region is CASRDQGRNSPLHF. For the CDR3, the DNA is TGTGCCAGCAGAGACCAGGGTCGGAATTCACCCCTCCACTTT.

This clone was seen just once. V usage is TRBV4-1 and J usage is TRBJ1-2, with D possibly being TRBD1 (6 bases). V lost 5 bases and J lost 0, with 13 bases in between. This CDR3 has 15 amino acids. CDR1 is MGHRA and CDR2 is YSYEKL in the germline V gene. The DNA for the CDR3 is TGCGCCAGCAGCGTCGAGCAGGGGACTAACTATGGCTACACCTTC. Its protein product is CASSVEQGTNYGYTF.

The J gene is TRBJ2-1, the V gene TRBV6-6; unclear D gene. V lost 8 bases and J 9 bases, leaving 20 bases between the germline ends. This CDR3 spans 14 amino acids. CDR1 is MNHNY, CDR2 SVGAGI, per germline (reference sequence). The CDR3 loop is CASRPILLTREQFF. CDR3 coding DNA: TGTGCCAGCCGCCCCATTCTCCTGACACGTGAGCAGTTCTTC.

The V call is TRBV13, the J call TRBJ1-1; possible D gene TRBD1, 5 bases. There are 17 residues in the CDR3. Deletions cut 1 base from V and 0 bases from J, with 15 bases between. Germline V lookup: CDR1 PRHDT, CDR2 FYEKMQ (reference sequence). The CDR3 DNA reads TGTGCCAGCAGCTTAGAGGCGCAGGGTAAAATGAACACTGAAGCTTTCTTT. Protein: CASSLEAQGKMNTEAFF.

This clone was counted only a few times. CDR3 in amino acids: CATSGTGGQPQHF. CDR3 coding DNA: TGTGCCACCAGCGGGACAGGGGGGCAGCCCCAGCATTTT. This chain uses TRBV15 with TRBJ1-5, with TRBD1 matching over 11 bases. This CDR3 comprises 13 residues. Trimming took 5 bases from V and 7 from J; bases not matched to a gene: 1. Germline CDR1 is LNHNV and CDR2 is YYDKDF (reference sequence).

The chain joins TRBV7-6 to TRBJ2-7, with D possibly matching TRBD1 (6 bases). The CDR3 sequence is 13 residues long. The V gene's germline CDR1 is SGHVS and CDR2 FNYEAQ. V lost 2 bases and J lost 2, with 7 bases in between. The CDR3 bases are TGTGCCAGCAGCTTAACAGGGCCCTACGAGCAGTACTTC. It translates to CASSLTGPYEQYF.

The chain is built from TRBV3-1 (or the pseudogene TRBV3-2) and TRBJ1-1, with D tentatively TRBD1 (5 bases). The CDR3 length is 14 residues. Trimming removed 1 base from V and 1 base from J, with 7 bases in between. CDR1 is LGHDT and CDR2 is YNNKEL in the germline V gene (reference sequence). CDR3 sequence reads: CASSQGGGNTEAFF. The CDR3 nucleotides are TGTGCCAGCAGCCAAGGGGGGGGGAACACTGAAGCTTTCTTT.

The V and J genes are TRBV7-2 and TRBJ2-7; TRBD2 matches 8 bases. CDR1 and CDR2 from the germline V gene are SGHTA and FQGNSA. This CDR3 contains 14 residues. Trimming took 5 bases from V and 4 from J; bases not matched to a gene: 7. The CDR3 nucleotides read TGTGCCAGCAGCATCGGGACTAGGATATACGAGCAGTACTTC. Translating it yields CASSIGTRIYEQYF.

This clone was picked up a small number of times. The J gene is TRBJ1-5, the V gene TRBV18; tentatively, D is TRBD1 (6 bases). CDR1 is KGHSH and CDR2 is LQKENI in the germline V gene. This CDR3 has 14 residues. The V gene lost 3 bases and the J gene lost 5 bases, with 11 bases spanning the gap. This CDR3 reads CASSPRDTDQPQHF. CDR3 in DNA: TGTGCCAGCTCACCCCGGGACACAGATCAGCCCCAGCATTTT.

The V gene is TRBV19, the J gene TRBJ1-2, with 7 nucleotides matching TRBD1. This CDR3 is built from 13 residues. Germline assignment: CDR1 LNHDA and CDR2 SQIVND (reference sequence). The J segment lost 3 bases and the V segment lost 9 bases, leaving 7 bases of the junction unmatched. The chain's CDR3 is CASLRTGDYGYTF. The DNA for the CDR3 is TGTGCCAGCCTCAGGACAGGAGACTATGGCTACACCTTC. Variable domain in full (rest from reference TRBV19 and TRBJ1-2): DGGITQSPKYLFRKEGQNVTLSCEQNLNHDAMYWYRQDPGQGLRLIYYSQIVNDFQKGDIAEGYSVSREKKESFPLTVTSAQKNPTAFYLCASLRTGDYGYTFGSGTRLTVV.

The CDR3 here is CASSRRAGNTIYF. CDR3 nucleotides: TGTGCCAGCAGTCGACGGGCTGGAAACACCATATATTTT. J is TRBJ1-3 and V is TRBV2; no reliable D call. Looked up from germline, CDR1 is SNHLY and CDR2 is FYNNEI. This CDR3 comprises 13 residues. Trimming stripped 5 bases from V and 2 bases from J, with 7 bases between.

This chain links TRBV2 with TRBJ2-7; no clear D gene. The V and J ends lost 3 bases and 7 bases respectively, with 10 bases between them. This CDR3 spans 12 amino acids. From germline, CDR1 is SNHLY and CDR2 FYNNEI. CDR3 nucleotides: TGTGCCAGCAGTGATTCAGGCCGAGAGCAGTACTTC. Its translation is CASSDSGREQYF. Using reference TRBV2 and TRBJ2-7 for the parts outside the CDR3, the full variable domain is EPEVTQTPSHQVTQMGQEVILRCVPISNHLYFYWYRQILGQKVEFLVSFYNNEISEKSEIFDDQFSVERPDGSNFTLKIRSTKLEDSAMYFCASSDSGREQYFGPGTRLTVT.

The sample holds one count of this clone. V and J are TRBV6-2 or TRBV6-3 and TRBJ2-6, with a weak D call TRBD2 (6 bases). Germline CDR1 is MNHEY and CDR2 is SVGEGT. V lost 2 bases, J lost 4 bases, and 9 bases lay in between. The CDR3 covers 15 residues. Here the CDR3 reads CASSYGGSGANVLTF. The CDR3 bases are TGTGCCAGCAGTTACGGGGGGTCCGGGGCCAACGTCCTGACTTTC.

The J gene is TRBJ2-3, the V gene TRBV6-8; 9 positions agree with TRBD2. Germline V lookup: CDR1 MNHGY, CDR2 SAAAGT. V shed 6 bases and J 4 bases; nucleotides not matched to a gene: 5. The CDR3 is made up of 14 amino acids. This chain's CDR3 is CASRIAGASDTQYF. In DNA, the CDR3 is TGTGCCAGCAGAATAGCGGGAGCGTCAGATACGCAGTATTTT.

On this clone: Mismatch with germline at one junction end may stem from a read error. This sequence joins TRBV27 and TRBJ2-1; tentatively, D is TRBD2 (5 bases). Germline lookup yields CDR1 MNHEY and CDR2 SMNVEV (reference sequence). This CDR3 is built from 16 residues. The CDR3 nucleotides read TGTGCCAGCAGCTTATCGGGAATAGCGCCGGGGTATGAGCAGTTCTTC. It specifies CASSLSGIAPGYEQFF.

Concerning this clone: One junction end does not reproduce the germline sequence, and a read error may be involved. V gene TRBV7-7 combines with J gene TRBJ1-3; a possible D gene is TRBD1 (5 bases). This CDR3 is 15 amino acids long. CDR1 SSHAT and CDR2 FNYEAQ come from the germline V gene (reference sequence). The chain's CDR3 is CASSSGTGIGNTIYF. The CDR3 DNA sequence: TGTGCTAGCAGCTCCGGTACAGGAATTGGAAACACCATATATTTT. The full variable domain, with the rest looked up from reference TRBV7-7 and TRBJ1-3, is GAGVSQSPRYKVTKRGQDVTLRCDPISSHATLYWYQQALGQGPEFLTYFNYEAQPDKSGLPSDRFSAERPEGSISTLTIQRTEQRDSAMYRCASSSGTGIGNTIYFGEGSWLTVV.

The chain carries TRBV25-1 and TRBJ1-5, with 9 bases fitting TRBD1. CDR1 MGHDK and CDR2 SYGVNS come from the germline V gene. J was trimmed by 5 bases and V by 8 bases; bases with no gene match: 4. CDR3 size: 13 residues. CDR3 sequence (DNA): TGTGCCAGCGGGGGACAGGGTGATCAGCCCCAGCATTTT. This codes for CASGGQGDQPQHF.

This chain connects TRBV5-3 to TRBJ2-7; 8 bases map to TRBD1. TRBV5-3 is annotated as an ORF whose role is uncertain. The ends lost 2 bases at V and 6 bases at J; junction bases unmatched: 4. This CDR3 has 13 residues. The CDR3 reads CARSFGQGSEQYF. The CDR3 bases are TGTGCCAGAAGCTTTGGACAGGGTAGCGAGCAGTACTTC.